Below, 10 T cell receptor beta chains from the same sample are listed, as sequenced in a study of blood T cells in healthy people across ages. The authors ran a second PCR of about 6 to 11 cycles using a sample-barcoded 5' primer and a J-beta primer mix. TCRdb re-analysed the 5' RACE reads in MiXCR, keeping a single row per CDR3 protein. Counted here are hundreds of thousands of distinct CDR3 sequences, approximately 21% occurring once; the ten biggest clones make up under 25%. Material for sequencing was blood. The receptors come from a man between 65 and 79 years old in good health.

This chain links TRBV7-9 with TRBJ1-4, with a possible D match to TRBD1 (6 bases). From germline, CDR1 is SEHNR and CDR2 FQNEAQ (reference sequence). The CDR3 covers 15 residues. Between the trimmed V and J ends, which lost 5 bases and 6 bases, there was a span of 16 bases. The CDR3 here is CASSPLRGRDEKLFF. CDR3 nucleotides: TGTGCCAGCAGCCCCCTTCGGGGGCGGGATGAAAAACTGTTTTTT.

The chain joins TRBV11-2 to TRBJ1-3; 8 bases map to TRBD1. Losses at the gene ends were 5 bases for V and 6 bases for J; bases not matched to a gene: 6. The CDR3 consists of 14 residues. CDR1 is SGHAT, CDR2 FQNNGV, per germline. CDR3 DNA sequence: TGTGCCAGCAGCCCACAGGGGGTGCAAAACACCATATATTTT. Protein product: CASSPQGVQNTIYF. Complete variable domain (other parts from reference TRBV11-2 and TRBJ1-3): EAGVAQSPRYKIIEKRQSVAFWCNPISGHATLYWYQQILGQGPKLLIQFQNNGVVDDSQLPKDRFSAERLKGVDSTLKIQPAKLEDSAVYLCASSPQGVQNTIYFGEGSWLTVV.

This clonotype was detected only a few times. The chain uses TRBV19 and TRBJ2-7; D possibly corresponds to TRBD1 (5 bases). The germline V gene encodes CDR1 LNHDA and CDR2 SQIVND (reference sequence). This CDR3 has 13 amino acids. V was pared by 3 bases and J by 6 bases, with 12 bases between. The CDR3 is CASSIDRQSEQYV. The CDR3 DNA sequence: TGTGCCAGTAGTATCGATCGACAGAGCGAGCAGTACGTC.

This clonotype was counted only a few times. The V gene is TRBV20-1, the J gene TRBJ2-5; possible D gene TRBD1, 5 bases. The CDR3 sequence is 13 residues long. V lost 6 bases to trimming and J lost 5 bases, with 16 bases between them. Per the germline V gene, CDR1 is DFQATT and CDR2 is SNEGSKA (reference sequence). The CDR3 sequence: CSAVDTMRETQYF. CDR3 bases: TGCAGTGCAGTGGACACCATGAGGGAGACCCAGTACTTC.

The gene calls are TRBV7-6 and TRBJ2-3; weak D call: TRBD2 (6 bases). This CDR3 is 15 amino acids long. The germline CDR1 and CDR2 sequences are SGHVS and FNYEAQ. V lost 5 bases and J 2 bases, leaving 14 bases between the germline ends. CDR3 residues: CASSLEEGVTDTQYF. CDR3 bases: TGTGCCAGCAGCCTCGAGGAGGGTGTCACAGATACGCAGTATTTT.

The chain combines TRBV6-6 with TRBJ2-1, with 11 bases fitting TRBD2. V dropped 6 bases and J dropped 7; count of bases not matched to a gene: 5. This CDR3 is 14 amino acids long. CDR1 is MNHNY, CDR2 SVGAGI, per germline (reference sequence). Written as DNA, the CDR3 is TGTGCCAGCAGCCCTAGCGGGGGGACGAATGAGCAGTTCTTC. It specifies CASSPSGGTNEQFF.

V usage is TRBV27 and J usage is TRBJ1-2; 7 positions match TRBD1. The CDR3 has 14 residues. CDR1 MNHEY and CDR2 SMNVEV come from the germline V gene (reference sequence). Trimming at V came to 4 bases and at J to 8 bases, leaving 10 bases not matched to a gene. CDR3 sequence (DNA): TGTGCCAGCAGTTCGTTCGACAGGGAAGAAGGCTACACCTTC. Translated, it gives CASSSFDREEGYTF.

V and J are TRBV7-9 and TRBJ2-1, with TRBD2 matching over 15 bases. The junction had 7 bases not matched to a gene; V was cut back by 6 bases and J by 7 bases. Germline V gene lookup returns CDR1 SEHNR and CDR2 FQNEAQ (reference sequence). This CDR3 region has 16 residues. CDR3 loop: CASRLGTSGRRNEQFF. DNA for the CDR3: TGTGCCAGCAGACTGGGGACTAGCGGGAGGAGGAATGAGCAGTTCTTC.

J is TRBJ1-2 and V is TRBV20-1, with D hard to call. Trimming cost V 2 bases and J 8 bases, with 6 bases left between them. The CDR3 contains 10 residues. Germline CDR1 DFQATT, CDR2 SNEGSKA (reference sequence). The CDR3 sequence is CSARLRGYTF. The CDR3 DNA is TGCAGTGCTAGACTTAGAGGCTACACCTTC.

This clonotype came up a few times. The CDR3 region has the DNA TGCGCCAGCAGTGGCACGGGGGGCGATGAGCAGTTCTTC. Translation gives CASSGTGGDEQFF. The V gene is TRBV10-2, the J gene TRBJ2-1; tentative D call: TRBD2 (7 bases). Trimming stripped 4 bases from V and 8 bases from J, with 12 bases between. Looked up from germline, CDR1 is WSHSY and CDR2 is SAAADI. CDR3 length: 13 amino acids.